The 25 T cell receptor beta chains reported below all come from one sample, sequenced in a study of blood T cell repertoires in COVID-19. Measured with immunoSEQ multiplex PCR; TCRdb has only the in-frame clones, and not every one. In the table there are approximately 140,000 clones, approximately 83% of which are singletons. The sequenced material came from peripheral blood. The origin of the receptors is a man aged 70 or older with acute or convalescent COVID-19.

The CDR3 here is CASSATFNTGELFF. Here the CDR3 DNA reads TGTGCCAGCAGCGCGACTTTTAACACCGGGGAGCTGTTTTTT. The gene calls are TRBV7-9 and TRBJ2-2; no firm D call. CDR3 length: 14 amino acids. Germline CDR1 reads SEHNR; CDR2 reads FQNEAQ (reference sequence). The V and J ends lost 5 bases and 2 bases respectively, with 9 bases between them.

This clone appeared a few times. The V and J genes are TRBV18 and TRBJ2-7, with 11 bases matching TRBD2. The ends lost 0 bases at V and 4 bases at J; junction bases unmatched: 20. This CDR3 spans 21 amino acids. Looked up from germline, CDR1 is KGHSH and CDR2 is LQKENI. CDR3 in amino acids: CASSPPKGLGSGRATGYEQYF. The CDR3 nucleotides read TGTGCCAGCTCACCACCGAAGGGGTTAGGTAGCGGGAGGGCCACTGGATACGAGCAGTACTTC.

The genes are TRBV19 and TRBJ2-7; 7 nucleotides align to TRBD1. Per the germline V gene, CDR1 is LNHDA and CDR2 is SQIVND (reference sequence). The CDR3 loop spans 13 amino acids. V lost 5 bases and J lost 6; bases outside the gene matches: 7. The CDR3: CASSLRTGSEQYF. CDR3 bases: TGTGCCAGTAGTTTACGGACAGGCTCCGAGCAGTACTTC.

This chain connects TRBV9 to TRBJ2-7; D might be TRBD2 (7 bases). The CDR3 runs to 14 residues. From germline, CDR1 is SGDLS and CDR2 YYNGEE. V gave up 4 bases and J gave up 4 bases, with 15 bases separating them. The CDR3 here is CASSPRGRGYEQYF. CDR3 sequence (DNA): TGTGCCAGCAGCCCCCGGGGGAGGGGGTACGAGCAGTACTTC.

The chain is built from TRBV15 and TRBJ1-5; D is uncertain. The ends were cut back, 0 bases at V and 0 bases at J, with 6 bases in the middle. The V gene's germline CDR1 is LNHNV and CDR2 YYDKDF (reference sequence). The CDR3 loop spans 15 amino acids. This CDR3 is CATSRDPHSNQPQHF. CDR3 nucleotide sequence: TGTGCCACCAGCAGAGATCCCCATAGCAATCAGCCCCAGCATTTT.

The gene calls are TRBV5-5 and TRBJ2-7; TRBD1 is a possible D gene (5 bases). Trimming removed 4 bases from V and 2 bases from J, with 13 bases in between. This CDR3 is 14 amino acids long. Germline V gives CDR1 SGHKS, CDR2 YYEKEE (reference sequence). The DNA of the CDR3 is TGTGCCAGCAGCCCCAGCGACAGCCCCTACGAGCAGTACTTC. This codes for CASSPSDSPYEQYF.

J is TRBJ1-2 and V is TRBV14; TRBD1 might be the D (5 bases). Germline CDR1 SGHDN, CDR2 FVKESK. CDR3 length: 17 amino acids. Trimming cost V 0 bases and J 1 base, with 15 bases left between them. The CDR3 loop reads CASSQDRVSGINYGYTF. DNA for the CDR3: TGTGCCAGCAGCCAAGATCGTGTTTCAGGGATTAACTATGGCTACACCTTC.

This clone was detected a few times. The chain uses TRBV4-3 and TRBJ2-7; D gene ambiguous. This CDR3 is 13 amino acids long. Germline V gene lookup returns CDR1 LGHNA and CDR2 YSLEER. V was cut by 1 base and J by 5 bases, with 9 bases left in between. For the CDR3, the DNA is TGCGCCAGCAGCCAAGCGGTTTTCCACGAGCAGTACTTC. Amino acid sequence: CASSQAVFHEQYF.

This clone was seen only once. The chain has TRBV11-2 and TRBJ2-7, with 8 bases matching TRBD2. J lost 3 bases, V lost 5 bases, and 15 bases had no gene match. The CDR3 totals 17 residues. CDR1 and CDR2 from the germline V gene are SGHAT and FQNNGV. CDR3 amino acids: CASSPIRLAREDYEQYF. The CDR3 region has the DNA TGTGCCAGCAGCCCAATCCGACTAGCGAGGGAGGACTACGAGCAGTACTTC. Complete variable domain (other parts from reference TRBV11-2 and TRBJ2-7): EAGVAQSPRYKIIEKRQSVAFWCNPISGHATLYWYQQILGQGPKLLIQFQNNGVVDDSQLPKDRFSAERLKGVDSTLKIQPAKLEDSAVYLCASSPIRLAREDYEQYFGPGTRLTVT.

This clone was counted a single time. At the DNA level, this CDR3 is encoded by other sequences in the same sample as well. The chain employs TRBV4-1 and TRBJ2-1; TRBD2 aligns across 11 bases. After removal of 0 bases from V and 6 bases from J, the junction contained 4 bases not matched to a gene. This CDR3 has 16 amino acids. Germline values: CDR1 MGHRA, CDR2 YSYEKL. The CDR3 coding sequence is TGCGCCAGCAGCCAAGATCCGGGACTAGCGGCCAATGAGCAGTTCTTC. This gives the protein CASSQDPGLAANEQFF.

This chain uses TRBV7-3 with TRBJ2-1; 14 bases agree with TRBD2. V was pared by 5 bases and J by 7 bases, with 4 bases of the junction left unmatched. The CDR3 runs 15 residues. The V gene's germline CDR1 is SGHTA and CDR2 FQGTGA. The CDR3 region has the DNA TGTGCCAGCAGCAGGGGACTAGCGGGAGTAAATGAGCAGTTCTTC. Translating it yields CASSRGLAGVNEQFF.

V gene TRBV7-2 combines with J gene TRBJ2-5, with unresolved D. Germline V gene sequence: CDR1 SGHTA, CDR2 FQGNSA. V dropped 1 base and J dropped 7 bases, with 22 bases sitting between them. The CDR3 is made up of 17 amino acids. The CDR3 reads CASSLVWSPAKRWTQYF. As DNA, the CDR3 is TGTGCCAGCAGCTTAGTTTGGAGTCCGGCTAAGAGGTGGACCCAGTACTTC.

The chain employs TRBV2 and TRBJ2-7, with TRBD2 matching over 9 bases. CDR3 length: 15 amino acids. Germline V gives CDR1 SNHLY, CDR2 FYNNEI. The V segment lost 3 bases and the J segment 0 bases; nucleotides outside the gene matches: 3. The CDR3 DNA sequence: TGTGCCAGCAGTGATCCTAGCGGGGCCTCCTACGAGCAGTACTTC. It is translated as CASSDPSGASYEQYF. Combining the CDR3 with reference TRBV2 and TRBJ2-7 gives the whole variable domain EPEVTQTPSHQVTQMGQEVILRCVPISNHLYFYWYRQILGQKVEFLVSFYNNEISEKSEIFDDQFSVERPDGSNFTLKIRSTKLEDSAMYFCASSDPSGASYEQYFGPGTRLTVT.

Here the CDR3 reads CASSARTGGYYEQYF. In DNA form, the CDR3 reads TGTGCCAGCAGCGCCCGGACAGGGGGCTACTACGAGCAGTACTTC. The chain uses TRBV7-8 and TRBJ2-7; 11 positions match TRBD1. The CDR3 loop spans 15 amino acids. Germline V gene lookup returns CDR1 SGHVS and CDR2 FQNEAQ. V lost 5 bases and J lost 3; bases outside the gene matches: 6.

This rearrangement joins TRBV7-2 to TRBJ2-2; TRBD2 aligns across 8 bases. Germline V gene sequence: CDR1 SGHTA, CDR2 FQGNSA. J lost 0 bases, V lost 5 bases, and 2 bases had no gene match. The CDR3 has 15 residues. The CDR3 protein is CASSPSGPNTGELFF. In DNA, the CDR3 is TGTGCCAGCAGCCCTAGCGGGCCGAACACCGGGGAGCTGTTTTTT.

The chain employs TRBV7-2 and TRBJ2-2; 11 bases are shared with TRBD2. The V segment lost 0 bases and the J segment 3 bases; nucleotides outside the gene matches: 3. Germline CDR1 is SGHTA and CDR2 is FQGNSA. This CDR3 spans 17 amino acids. The CDR3: CASSLASGRVDTGELFF. CDR3 nucleotide sequence: TGTGCCAGCAGCTTAGCTAGCGGGAGGGTGGACACCGGGGAGCTGTTTTTT.

This chain links TRBV9 with TRBJ2-5, with 7 bases fitting TRBD2. The CDR3 covers 16 residues. Losses at the gene ends were 2 bases for V and 4 bases for J; bases not matched to a gene: 11. Germline CDR1 is SGDLS and CDR2 is YYNGEE. The CDR3 reads CASSVVAGAFGETQYF. The CDR3, as DNA: TGTGCCAGCAGCGTGGTGGCGGGAGCTTTTGGAGAGACCCAGTACTTC.

This clone occurred once. The chain couples TRBV6-5 to TRBJ1-1; D perhaps matches TRBD1 (6 bases). V lost 7 bases and J 7 bases, leaving 16 bases between the germline ends. CDR1 and CDR2 from the germline V gene are MNHEY and SVGAGI. The length of the CDR3 is 13 residues. The CDR3: CASNQGGESEAFF. CDR3 nucleotides: TGTGCCAGCAATCAAGGGGGAGAGAGTGAAGCTTTCTTT.

The chain uses TRBV7-2 and TRBJ1-5; 7 nucleotides agree with TRBD1. CDR3 length: 15 amino acids. Per germline, CDR1 SGHTA and CDR2 FQGNSA. Trimming took 3 bases from V and 7 from J; bases not matched to a gene: 9. The CDR3 DNA reads TGTGCCAGCAGCTTCAGGGGGGCAGTGGAACAGCCCCAGCATTTT. This encodes CASSFRGAVEQPQHF.

The chain has TRBV7-9 and TRBJ2-7; 9 bases agree with TRBD1. The J segment lost 2 bases and the V segment lost 5 bases, leaving 7 bases of the junction unmatched. The CDR3 length is 15 residues. Germline values: CDR1 SEHNR, CDR2 FQNEAQ (reference sequence). CDR3 nucleotides: TGTGCCAGCAGCGAGGACAGGGGAGGGACCTACGAGCAGTACTTC. This codes for CASSEDRGGTYEQYF.

V gene TRBV15 combines with J gene TRBJ2-7, with TRBD1 identical over 8 bases. Germline V gene data show CDR1 as LNHNV and CDR2 as YYDKDF (reference sequence). There are 13 residues in the CDR3. V lost 6 bases to trimming and J lost 6 bases; unmatched junction nucleotides: 7. CDR3 residues: CATRPGTGSEQYF. The CDR3 nucleotides read TGTGCCACCAGACCCGGGACAGGAAGCGAGCAGTACTTC.

CDR3 bases: TGTGCCAGCAGCTCGGTTGGAGGTGAAAAACTGTTTTTT. Its protein is CASSSVGGEKLFF. The gene calls are TRBV5-5 and TRBJ1-4; the D is unclear. V lost 3 bases to trimming and J lost 7 bases, with 10 bases between them. CDR3 length: 13 residues. CDR1 and CDR2 (germline): SGHKS, YYEKEE (reference sequence).

This clone was observed a single time. The gene calls are TRBV15 and TRBJ2-2; 9 positions match TRBD2. This CDR3 is built from 17 residues. V trimming: 1 base; J trimming: 6 bases; junction bases outside the gene matches: 9. CDR1 is LNHNV, CDR2 YYDKDF, per germline (reference sequence). In DNA, the CDR3 is TGTGCCACCAGCAGAGCTGGGCTTAGCGGGAGAGCCGGGGAGCTGTTTTTT. This encodes CATSRAGLSGRAGELFF.

The chain is built from TRBV6-2 or TRBV6-3 and TRBJ2-5; TRBD2 agrees at 7 bases. Germline V gives CDR1 MNHEY, CDR2 SVGEGT. The CDR3 covers 13 residues. The ends lost 4 bases at V and 4 bases at J; junction bases unmatched: 3. In DNA, the CDR3 is TGTGCCAGCAGTTGGGAGGGAGTAGAGACCCAGTACTTC. This encodes CASSWEGVETQYF.

The genes are TRBV7-2 and TRBJ2-5; TRBD1 matches 8 bases. CDR3 length: 14 residues. V shed 2 bases, J shed 5 bases, and the junction held 4 bases outside the gene matches. The germline V gene encodes CDR1 SGHTA and CDR2 FQGNSA. The CDR3 reads CASSLRTGIETQYF. The CDR3 DNA sequence: TGTGCCAGCAGCTTACGGACAGGGATCGAGACCCAGTACTTC.